This T cell receptor (beta chain) was sequenced for a study of blood T cell repertoires in COVID-19. Here immunoSEQ multiplex PCR was the method, and the copy in TCRdb shows in-frame clones only, minus some. Of more than 100,000 clones in the sample, roughly 91% were seen once. V lost 0 bases and J lost 5; bases outside the gene matches: 26. This CDR3 has 23 amino acids. Germline V gives CDR1 ENHRY, CDR2 SYGVKD. The chain has TRBV10-3 and TRBJ2-5; 11 bases map to TRBD1. The sequence came from a man aged 50 to 60 with active or convalescent COVID-19. The sample was peripheral blood. Here the CDR3 reads CAISESYSPPVRDRGVVWETQYF. The CDR3 DNA is TGTGCCATCAGTGAGTCATATTCCCCTCCAGTACGGGACAGGGGGGTTGTATGGGAGACCCAGTACTTC.